The 25 T cell receptor beta chains reported below all come from one sample, sequenced in a study of molecular identifiers for immune sequencing clone quantification. TCRdb reanalysed the PCR reads using MiXCR and keeps one entry per CDR3 protein. Of approximately 590,000 distinct CDR3 sequences in the sample, about 25% were seen once. The sample was naive CD8+ T cells from blood, with Jurkat cell RNA spiked in. The subset is: FACS-sorted CD8+CD4-CCR7+CD45RA+ naive T cells. The receptors were gathered from a human donor in good health. Some libraries in this study had Jurkat cell RNA spiked in.

There are many counts of this clonotype. The chain joins TRBV3-1 to TRBJ2-1; D is possibly TRBD1 or TRBD2 (5 bases each). The CDR3 consists of 16 residues. Trimming shortened V by 1 base and J by 2 bases, and 12 bases separated the two germline ends. CDR1 LGHDT and CDR2 YNNKEL come from the germline V gene (reference sequence). This chain's CDR3 is CASSQGGTLAYNEQFF. The CDR3 DNA follows: TGTGCCAGCAGCCAAGGTGGGACCCTAGCCTACAATGAGCAGTTCTTC.

This clonotype has only a few counts. This chain uses TRBV30 with TRBJ2-1, with 8 positions matching TRBD1. After removal of 5 bases from V and 12 bases from J, the junction contained 6 bases not matched to a gene. The CDR3 spans 11 residues. Germline V CDR1 and CDR2: GTSNPN, SVGIG (reference sequence). The CDR3 is CAWEKTGGQFF. Written as DNA, the CDR3 is TGTGCCTGGGAAAAAACAGGGGGGCAGTTCTTC.

J is TRBJ2-1 and V is TRBV19, with D possibly being TRBD2 (5 bases). V was trimmed by 3 bases and J by 15 bases, leaving 12 bases between them. Germline CDR1 reads LNHDA; CDR2 reads SQIVND (reference sequence). The CDR3 has 11 amino acids. CDR3 nucleotides: TGTGCCAGTAGTATTGGAAACGCGGGGTTCTTC. As protein: CASSIGNAGFF.

A note on this clonotype: A junction boundary mismatches the germline segment, possibly from a read error. V and J are TRBV3-1 and TRBJ2-7; D is possibly TRBD2 (6 bases). The CDR3 length is 15 residues. Germline V CDR1 and CDR2: LGHDT, YNNKEL (reference sequence). This CDR3 is CAGSRTGVASYEQYF. Here the CDR3 DNA reads TGTGCCGGCAGCCGTACGGGGGTTGCATCCTACGAGCAGTACTTC.

This clonotype has at least ten counts. J is TRBJ2-7 and V is TRBV4-3, with D uncertain. The germline CDR1 and CDR2 sequences are LGHNA and YSLEER. Trimming removed 0 bases at V and 6 bases at J, with 12 bases between. The CDR3 spans 14 residues. CDR3 sequence: CASSQDSAPSEQYF. CDR3 DNA: TGCGCCAGCAGCCAAGATTCGGCCCCAAGCGAGCAGTACTTC.

Worth noting for this clonotype: At one of its ends the junction is not consistent with the germline gene, which may arise from a read error. V is TRBV25-1 and J is TRBJ2-1; D not certain. Germline V gives CDR1 MGHDK, CDR2 SYGVNS. This CDR3 has 12 residues. CDR3 sequence reads: CAGSEQGNEQFF. The CDR3 DNA follows: TGTGCCGGCAGTGAACAAGGCAATGAGCAGTTCTTC.

A note on this clonotype: A much larger clonotype is one base distant, so this may be a read error. The chain carries TRBV2 and TRBJ2-5; 7 bases are shared with TRBD2. This CDR3 contains 14 residues. Germline-derived CDR1 and CDR2 are SNHLY and FYNNEI. CDR3 bases: TGTGTCAGCAGTGGGCTAGCGGCTAAAGAGACCCAGTACTTC. Residues: CVSSGLAAKETQYF.

This clonotype was seen more than once but under ten times. The CDR3, as DNA: TGTGCTAGTGGTTTCGACGGGGTTAAACACTCCTACAATGAGCAGTTCTTC. Translated, it gives CASGFDGVKHSYNEQFF. The chain couples TRBV12-5 to TRBJ2-1; tentatively, D is TRBD2 (5 bases). Trimming pared 3 bases from V and 0 bases from J, leaving 15 bases between. CDR3 length: 17 residues. The germline V gene encodes CDR1 LGHNT and CDR2 FRNRAP.

Ten or more counts support this clonotype. The chain uses TRBV4-3 and TRBJ2-3; 12 bases map to TRBD2. This CDR3 is 16 amino acids long. CDR1 and CDR2 (germline): LGHNA, YSLEER. The trim removed 0 bases at V and 5 bases at J, leaving 3 bases unmatched. CDR3 nucleotide sequence: TGCGCCAGCAGCCAAGACCGACTAGCGGGAGAAGATACGCAGTATTTT. Translation: CASSQDRLAGEDTQYF.

The gene calls are TRBV4-1 and TRBJ2-3, with 7 bases that match TRBD2. CDR1 is MGHRA, CDR2 YSYEKL, per germline. V dropped 0 bases and J dropped 6; count of bases not matched to a gene: 12. The CDR3 contains 17 residues. The CDR3 region is CASSQDGEGRLGDTQYF. As DNA, the CDR3 is TGCGCCAGCAGCCAAGATGGGGAGGGGCGTTTGGGGGATACGCAGTATTTT.

Worth noting for this clonotype: This sequence may be a read error, since a much larger clone differs from it by one base. The rearrangement uses TRBV24-1 and TRBJ2-3, with 7 positions matching TRBD1. The CDR3 has 16 amino acids. Germline values: CDR1 KGHDR, CDR2 SFDVKD. Trimming took 0 bases from V and 4 from J; bases not matched to a gene: 6. The CDR3, as DNA: TGTGCCACCAGTGATTTGCCTAGGGGGCGGTCAGATACGCAGTATTTT. Residues: CATSDLPRGRSDTQYF.

This clonotype occurred many times. The chain carries TRBV14 and TRBJ2-3, with D uncertain. CDR3 length: 15 residues. The V and J ends lost 1 base and 4 bases respectively, with 12 bases between them. From germline, CDR1 is SGHDN and CDR2 FVKESK. The CDR3: CASSQVPTGADTQYF. CDR3 nucleotides: TGTGCCAGCAGCCAAGTCCCAACTGGGGCAGATACGCAGTATTTT. Full variable domain (remainder filled in from reference TRBV14 and TRBJ2-3): EAGVTQFPSHSVIEKGQTVTLRCDPISGHDNLYWYRRVMGKEIKFLLHFVKESKQDESGMPNNRFLAERTGGTYSTLKVQPAELEDSGVYFCASSQVPTGADTQYFGPGTRLTVL.

At least ten counts were recorded for this clonotype. The gene calls are TRBV4-1 and TRBJ2-3; D uncertain. The germline V gene encodes CDR1 MGHRA and CDR2 YSYEKL. The CDR3 runs 16 residues. V shed 4 bases and J shed 1 base, with 15 bases lying between them. The CDR3 DNA reads TGCGCCAGCAGCCCTGAAGGTAGAATGGGCACAGATACGCAGTATTTT. This translates into CASSPEGRMGTDTQYF.

There are many counts of this clonotype. The CDR3 protein is CASNRGQGKNIQYF. The CDR3 nucleotides read TGTGCCAGCAACAGGGGGCAAGGCAAAAACATTCAGTACTTC. V and J are TRBV28 and TRBJ2-4; the match to TRBD1 covers 9 bases. Germline values: CDR1 MDHEN, CDR2 SYDVKM. After removal of 7 bases from V and 3 bases from J, the junction contained 4 bases not matched to a gene. This CDR3 contains 14 residues.

The chain carries TRBV7-2 and TRBJ2-6; no definite D call. Trimming removed 1 base from V and 0 bases from J, with 7 bases in between. The CDR3 is 16 residues long. Germline V gives CDR1 SGHTA, CDR2 FQGNSA. CDR3 residues: CASSLDFGSGANVLTF. The CDR3 region has the DNA TGTGCCAGCAGCTTAGATTTCGGCTCTGGGGCCAACGTCCTGACTTTC.

Turning to this clonotype: A much bigger clone sits one base away, suggesting this may be a read error. The V call is TRBV4-1, the J call TRBJ1-5; D is uncertain. Germline V gives CDR1 MGHRA, CDR2 YSYEKL. V was trimmed by 2 bases and J by 2 bases, leaving 10 bases between them. CDR3 length: 15 amino acids. In DNA, the CDR3 is TGCGCCAGCAGCCAACATGGCCAGGGCAATCAGCCCCAGCATTTT. This gives the protein CASSQHGQGNQPQHF.

The rearrangement uses TRBV20-1 and TRBJ1-3; D is possibly TRBD1 (6 bases). The CDR3 contains 14 residues. V was cut by 6 bases and J by 4 bases, with 16 bases left in between. CDR1 DFQATT and CDR2 SNEGSKA come from the germline V gene (reference sequence). The DNA of the CDR3 is TGCAGTGCCCCTCGGGAGGGGGAAGGAAACACCATATATTTT. Its translation: CSAPREGEGNTIYF.

This clonotype occurred a few times. This sequence joins TRBV30 and TRBJ2-7; D is ambiguous. V gave up 3 bases and J gave up 1 base, with 7 bases separating them. The CDR3 covers 12 residues. Germline values: CDR1 GTSNPN, CDR2 SVGIG (reference sequence). The CDR3: CAWSGLSYEQYF. Here the CDR3 DNA reads TGTGCCTGGAGCGGGTTATCCTACGAGCAGTACTTC. Based on the CDR3 plus reference TRBV30 and TRBJ2-7, the full variable domain is SQTIHQWPATLVQPVGSPLSLECTVEGTSNPNLYWYRQAAGRGLQLLFYSVGIGQISSEVPQNLSASRPQDRQFILSSKKLLLSDSGFYLCAWSGLSYEQYFGPGTRLTVT.

With respect to this clonotype: One base away lies a much larger clone, so this may be a sequencing read error. The gene calls are TRBV4-3 and TRBJ2-7; D may correspond to TRBD1 or TRBD2 (6 bases each). The CDR3 consists of 15 residues. Trimming cost V 1 base and J 9 bases, with 19 bases left between them. The germline V gene has CDR1 LGHNA and CDR2 YSLEER. CDR3 protein: CASSQAPRGVDGQYF. CDR3 in DNA: TGCGCCAGCAGCCAAGCTCCTAGGGGGGTAGACGGGCAGTACTTC.

This clonotype was picked up a small number of times. The gene calls are TRBV19 and TRBJ2-3; D is unclear. V was clipped by 6 bases and J by 5 bases, with 12 bases between them. In germline, CDR1 is LNHDA, CDR2 SQIVND (reference sequence). The CDR3 has 13 amino acids. The CDR3 sequence is CASSPKGGDTQYF. Written as DNA, the CDR3 is TGTGCCAGTAGCCCCAAGGGTGGAGATACGCAGTATTTT.

This clonotype occurred many times. The J gene is TRBJ2-3, the V gene TRBV20-1; D gene ambiguous. The CDR3 has 15 residues. CDR1 is DFQATT, CDR2 SNEGSKA, per germline (reference sequence). Trimming removed 0 bases at V and 1 base at J, with 11 bases between. As DNA, the CDR3 is TGCAGTGCTAGAGATTCGTTAGGGCGCACAGATACGCAGTATTTT. This gives the protein CSARDSLGRTDTQYF.

This clonotype was found many times. The chain employs TRBV7-9 and TRBJ2-7; 7 nucleotides align to TRBD1. Germline CDR1 reads SEHNR; CDR2 reads FQNEAQ (reference sequence). The length of the CDR3 is 15 residues. J lost 1 base, V lost 5 bases, and 8 bases had no gene match. In DNA, the CDR3 is TGTGCCAGCAGCCCTCCGACAGGGCCGTCCTACGAGCAGTACTTC. Translation: CASSPPTGPSYEQYF. The entire variable domain, with the rest obtained from reference TRBV7-9 and TRBJ2-7, is as follows: DTGVSQNPRHKITKRGQNVTFRCDPISEHNRLYWYRQTLGQGPEFLTYFQNEAQLEKSRLLSDRFSAERPKGSFSTLEIQRTEQGDSAMYLCASSPPTGPSYEQYFGPGTRLTVT.

This clonotype was observed at least ten times. The rearrangement links TRBV28 to TRBJ1-6; no reliable D call. CDR1 is MDHEN, CDR2 SYDVKM, per germline. V was cut by 5 bases and J by 14 bases, with 19 bases left in between. The CDR3 contains 14 residues. The CDR3: CASSPQRPILSLHF. The DNA of the CDR3 is TGTGCCAGCAGTCCCCAGCGTCCGATCTTGTCCCTCCACTTT.

The chain uses TRBV7-2 and TRBJ2-1; 10 bases align to TRBD2. Unmatched junction bases numbered 7, after V lost 3 bases and J lost 8 bases. The CDR3 length is 15 residues. The germline V gene encodes CDR1 SGHTA and CDR2 FQGNSA. The CDR3 spells CASSFLAGAWDEQFF. The CDR3 region has the DNA TGTGCCAGCAGCTTCCTAGCGGGAGCTTGGGATGAGCAGTTCTTC.

This clonotype was seen many times. V and J are TRBV6-1 and TRBJ2-7, with unresolved D. The CDR3 totals 12 residues. V dropped 4 bases and J dropped 5 bases, with 9 bases sitting between them. In germline, CDR1 is MNHNS, CDR2 SASEGT. In nucleotides, the CDR3 is TGTGCCAGCAGTGGAACGATCCACGAGCAGTACTTC. Translating gives CASSGTIHEQYF.